The clone carrying this T cell receptor (beta chain) was recorded at least ten times. Documented time point: longitudinal time-point 2. The data derive from a study of neurological immune-mediated disorders. V lost 3 bases and J lost 5, with 9 bases in between. CDR1 is DFQATT, CDR2 SNEGSKA, per germline (reference sequence). This CDR3 contains 12 residues. TCRdb independently ran MiXCR on the 5' RACE reads; one entry per CDR3 protein. The sample shows roughly 45,000 distinct CDR3 sequences, 13% of them seen only once. Sequenced: PBMCs. The sequence derives from a male donor with HTLV-1-associated myelopathy (HAM/TSP). The V call is TRBV20-1, the J call TRBJ2-3; perhaps TRBD2 as D (5 bases). The CDR3 sequence: CSARRVEDTQYF. In DNA, the CDR3 is TGCAGTGCTAGGAGGGTAGAAGATACGCAGTATTTT.